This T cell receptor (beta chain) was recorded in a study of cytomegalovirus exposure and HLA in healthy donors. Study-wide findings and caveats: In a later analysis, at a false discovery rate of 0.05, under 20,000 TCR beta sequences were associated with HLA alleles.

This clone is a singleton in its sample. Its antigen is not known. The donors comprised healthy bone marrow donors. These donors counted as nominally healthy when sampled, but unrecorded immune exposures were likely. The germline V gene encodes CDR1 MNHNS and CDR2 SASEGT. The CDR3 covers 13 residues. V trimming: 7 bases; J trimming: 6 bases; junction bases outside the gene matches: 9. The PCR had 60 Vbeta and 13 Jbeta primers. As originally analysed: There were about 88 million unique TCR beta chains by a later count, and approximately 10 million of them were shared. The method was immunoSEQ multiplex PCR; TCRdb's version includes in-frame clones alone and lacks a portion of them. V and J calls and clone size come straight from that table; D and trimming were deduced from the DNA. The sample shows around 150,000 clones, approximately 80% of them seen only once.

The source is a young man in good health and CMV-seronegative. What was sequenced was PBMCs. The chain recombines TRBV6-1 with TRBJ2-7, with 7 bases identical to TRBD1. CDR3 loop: CASTSRTGGEQYF. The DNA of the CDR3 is TGTGCCAGCACCAGCAGGACAGGTGGCGAGCAGTACTTC.